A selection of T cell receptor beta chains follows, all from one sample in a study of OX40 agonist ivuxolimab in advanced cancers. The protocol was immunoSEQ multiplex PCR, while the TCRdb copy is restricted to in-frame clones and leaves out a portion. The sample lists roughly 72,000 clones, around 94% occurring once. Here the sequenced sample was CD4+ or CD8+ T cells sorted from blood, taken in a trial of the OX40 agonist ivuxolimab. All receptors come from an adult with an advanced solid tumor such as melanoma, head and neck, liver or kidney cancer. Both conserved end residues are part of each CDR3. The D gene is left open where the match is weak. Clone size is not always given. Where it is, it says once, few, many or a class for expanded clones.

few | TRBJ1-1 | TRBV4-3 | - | TGCGCCAGCAGCCAGGCAGGGACCACTGAAGCTTTCTTT | CASSQAGTTEAFF
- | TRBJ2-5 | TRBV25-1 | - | TGTGCCAGCAGTGATTGGGCTGGGGGGACCCAAGAGACCCAGTACTTC | CASSDWAGGTQETQYF
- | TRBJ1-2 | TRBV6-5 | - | TGTGCCAGCAGCTCTGCCGGGGGAGACTATGGCTACACCTTC | CASSSAGGDYGYTF
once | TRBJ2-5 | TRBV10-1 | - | TGCGCCAGCAGTGGAATAGGGGGCCAAGAGACCCAGTACTTC | CASSGIGGQETQYF
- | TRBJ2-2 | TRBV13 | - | TGTGCCAGCAGCCCCCCCCCGAACACCGGGGAGCTGTTTTTT | CASSPPPNTGELFF
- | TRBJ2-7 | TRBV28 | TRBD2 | TGTGCCAGCAGTTTACGGCAGGGAGGGACCTACGAGCAGTACTTC | CASSLRQGGTYEQYF
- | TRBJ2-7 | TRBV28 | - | TGTGCCAGCAGTTTATTACAGGTCGAAAACGAGCAGTACTTC | CASSLLQVENEQYF
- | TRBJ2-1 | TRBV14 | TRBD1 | TGTGCCAGCAGCCAATTACAGGGGTCGAGCTCCTACAATGAGCAGTTCTTC | CASSQLQGSSSYNEQFF
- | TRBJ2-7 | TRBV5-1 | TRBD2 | TGCGCCAGCAGCTTACTTCCTAGCGGGCCCACCTACGAGCAGTACTTC | CASSLLPSGPTYEQYF
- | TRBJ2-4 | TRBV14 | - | TGTGCCAGCAGCCAAGTTCAAGGGGGAGTGGCCAAAAACATTCAGTACTTC | CASSQVQGGVAKNIQYF
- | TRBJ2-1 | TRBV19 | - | TGTGCCAGTAGTATAGTCACCTACAATGAGCAGTTCTTC | CASSIVTYNEQFF
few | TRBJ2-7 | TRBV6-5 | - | TGTGCCAGCAGTTACTCGAGATCAGGGGAGCAGTACTTC | CASSYSRSGEQYF
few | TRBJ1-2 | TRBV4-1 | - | TGCGCCAGCAGCCAAGAAACCCCGGTCTATGGCTACACCTTC | CASSQETPVYGYTF
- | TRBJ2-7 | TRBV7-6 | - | TGTGCCAGCAGCTTAGCGTTCAGGGGGGACGGGGAGCAGTACTTC | CASSLAFRGDGEQYF
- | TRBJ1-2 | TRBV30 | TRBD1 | TGTGCCTGGAGTCTTGTCCCGGGACAGGCCCAGCCTTTAAACTATGGCTACACCTTC | CAWSLVPGQAQPLNYGYTF